Below are 21 T cell receptor beta chains sequenced from a single sample in a study of T-cell memory formation after mild COVID-19. TCRdb independently ran MiXCR on the 5' RACE reads; one entry per CDR3 protein. The table has about 310,000 distinct CDR3 sequences, 19% seen once. Sample: PBMCs or a T cell subset sorted from them (not recorded which). These receptors originate from a man between 18 and 29 years old who had mild COVID-19 (a few samples of this study predate the infection). Cell type and time point are not known.

The chain is built from TRBV12-3 or TRBV12-4 and TRBJ1-2, with 9 bases aligning to TRBD1. The junction had 5 bases not matched to a gene; V was cut back by 1 base and J by 8 bases. CDR3 length: 14 amino acids. This CDR3 reads CASSLGGQGGGYTF. CDR3 sequence (DNA): TGTGCCAGCAGTTTAGGGGGACAGGGAGGAGGCTACACCTTC.

The genes are TRBV14 and TRBJ2-3; TRBD1 aligns across 8 bases. The V gene end was trimmed by 3 bases and the J gene end by 4 bases; junction bases not matched to a gene: 6. Per germline, CDR1 SGHDN and CDR2 FVKESK. The CDR3 extends over 15 amino acids. CDR3 loop: CASSQRQGRADTQYF. The CDR3 DNA reads TGTGCCAGCAGCCAGAGACAGGGGCGAGCAGATACGCAGTATTTT.

The chain carries TRBV5-8 and TRBJ1-1; D not resolved. Trimming removed 0 bases from V and 6 bases from J, with 9 bases in between. The CDR3 contains 13 residues. The germline V gene encodes CDR1 SGHTS and CDR2 YDEGEE. CDR3 protein: CASSLEREAEAFF. The CDR3 DNA sequence: TGTGCCAGCAGCTTGGAACGGGAGGCTGAAGCTTTCTTT.

This chain uses TRBV12-3 or TRBV12-4 with TRBJ2-7, with D tentatively TRBD1 (6 bases). Trimming cost V 3 bases and J 6 bases, with 15 bases left between them. The CDR3 totals 14 residues. The CDR3 here is CASSLGASGTEQYV. CDR3 DNA sequence: TGTGCCAGCAGTTTGGGGGCGTCGGGGACCGAGCAGTACGTC.

This clonotype was observed at least ten times. The rearrangement uses TRBV9 and TRBJ1-5, with no clear D. The germline V gene has CDR1 SGDLS and CDR2 YYNGEE. V gave up 2 bases and J gave up 0 bases, with 6 bases separating them. The CDR3 extends over 14 amino acids. The CDR3 loop reads CASSVGLSNQPQHF. As DNA, the CDR3 is TGTGCCAGCAGCGTGGGCCTTAGCAATCAGCCCCAGCATTTT.

This clonotype turned up a few times. V and J are TRBV24-1 and TRBJ2-5, with D possibly TRBD2 on 6 matching bases. CDR1 KGHDR and CDR2 SFDVKD come from the germline V gene. This CDR3 is 13 amino acids long. Trimming took off 4 bases at V and 5 bases at J, with 10 bases between the two ends. CDR3 in amino acids: CATSESGVETQYF. CDR3 nucleotides: TGTGCCACCAGTGAATCGGGGGTTGAGACCCAGTACTTC.

The table lists this clonotype with a few counts. The CDR3 DNA reads as TGTGCCAGCAGCTTTGACCCGGAGAACACCGGGGAGCTGTTTTTT. Translating it yields CASSFDPENTGELFF. The chain uses TRBV5-4 and TRBJ2-2; D is unclear. The CDR3 extends over 15 amino acids. CDR1 is SGHNT and CDR2 is YYREEE in the germline V gene (reference sequence). V was cut by 2 bases and J by 1 base, with 9 bases left in between.

This clonotype has only a few counts. The V gene is TRBV4-1, the J gene TRBJ1-1; D might be TRBD1 (5 bases). Germline V gene data show CDR1 as MGHRA and CDR2 as YSYEKL. The CDR3 extends over 15 amino acids. Trimming removed 1 base at V and 4 bases at J, with 13 bases between. CDR3 sequence: CASSQVSGGPTEAFF. As DNA, the CDR3 is TGCGCCAGCAGCCAAGTCTCTGGGGGTCCCACTGAAGCTTTCTTT.

This clonotype was detected a few times. The chain uses TRBV4-3 and TRBJ2-5, with TRBD1 identical over 10 bases. The CDR3 covers 18 residues. CDR1 and CDR2 from the germline V gene are LGHNA and YSLEER. With 0 bases clipped from V and 0 bases from J, the junction kept 7 bases outside the gene matches. CDR3 region: CASSQDGVGTGDQETQYF. CDR3 in DNA: TGCGCCAGCAGCCAAGATGGTGTGGGGACAGGGGACCAAGAGACCCAGTACTTC.

The chain couples TRBV5-1 to TRBJ2-2, with 8 nucleotides matching TRBD2. The CDR3 runs to 16 residues. With V trimmed by 0 bases and J by 6 bases, 7 bases remained unmatched. Germline-derived CDR1 and CDR2 are SGHRS and YFSETQ. The CDR3 sequence is CASSLAVAGGAGELFF. The CDR3 coding sequence is TGCGCCAGCAGCTTGGCCGTTGCGGGGGGCGCCGGGGAGCTGTTTTTT. Combining the CDR3 with reference TRBV5-1 and TRBJ2-2 gives the whole variable domain KAGVTQTPRYLIKTRGQQVTLSCSPISGHRSVSWYQQTPGQGLQFLFEYFSETQRNKGNFPGRFSGRQFSNSRSEMNVSTLELGDSALYLCASSLAVAGGAGELFFGEGSRLTVL.

This clonotype was seen a few times. This chain links TRBV12-3 or TRBV12-4 with TRBJ2-7; 12 bases map to TRBD1. This CDR3 is 14 amino acids long. Trimming took 3 bases from V and 5 from J; bases not matched to a gene: 2. CDR3 amino acids: CASSFGTGGHEQYF. The CDR3 nucleotides read TGTGCCAGCAGTTTCGGGACAGGGGGCCACGAGCAGTACTTC.

The V gene is TRBV2, the J gene TRBJ2-7; D is unclear. This CDR3 comprises 15 residues. CDR1 is SNHLY, CDR2 FYNNEI, per germline. The V end lost 0 bases, the J end lost 3 bases, and 12 bases lay between the germline ends. CDR3 DNA: TGTGCCAGCAGTGAAGCGGGGATGGCACTCTACGAGCAGTACGTC. Protein sequence: CASSEAGMALYEQYV.

The chain recombines TRBV5-6 with TRBJ1-2, with D unresolved. This CDR3 is 13 amino acids long. Trimming removed 5 bases at V and 4 bases at J, with 12 bases between. The germline V gene encodes CDR1 SGHDT and CDR2 YYEEEE. In nucleotides, the CDR3 is TGTGCCAGCAGTCGCTGGTTAAGCTATGGCTACACCTTC. Translating gives CASSRWLSYGYTF.

V gene TRBV20-1 combines with J gene TRBJ1-1; no reliable D call. The V and J ends lost 2 bases and 6 bases respectively, with 13 bases between them. Germline values: CDR1 DFQATT, CDR2 SNEGSKA (reference sequence). This CDR3 contains 13 residues. CDR3 region: CSARKVAGSEAFF. The CDR3 DNA reads TGCAGTGCTAGAAAGGTCGCGGGTTCTGAAGCTTTCTTT.

V usage is TRBV20-1 and J usage is TRBJ2-5; perhaps TRBD2 as D (6 bases). CDR3 length: 12 residues. Trimming took 5 bases from V and 3 from J, leaving 10 bases between them. Germline CDR1 reads DFQATT; CDR2 reads SNEGSKA (reference sequence). Here the CDR3 DNA reads TGCAGTGCTCCCCGGAGGGAAGAGACCCAGTACTTC. It translates to CSAPRREETQYF.

Only a few counts were recorded for this clonotype. The CDR3 spells CASSQGDGTGSTDTQYF. CDR3 in DNA: TGCGCCAGCAGCCAAGGGGACGGGACAGGAAGCACAGATACGCAGTATTTT. The J gene is TRBJ2-3, the V gene TRBV4-3; 8 bases line up with TRBD1. After removal of 1 base from V and 0 bases from J, the junction contained 6 bases not matched to a gene. The CDR3 extends over 17 amino acids. Germline CDR1 is LGHNA and CDR2 is YSLEER.

The gene calls are TRBV5-1 and TRBJ1-1; D is undetermined. CDR1 is SGHRS, CDR2 YFSETQ, per germline. This CDR3 comprises 9 residues. Trimming left V 10 bases short and J 11 bases short, with 12 bases between. The CDR3 is CAWTEMAFF. CDR3 nucleotide sequence: TGCGCCTGGACCGAAATGGCTTTCTTT.

The V and J genes are TRBV5-1 and TRBJ2-4, with a possible D match to TRBD1 (6 bases). Trimming took 3 bases from V and 4 from J, leaving 11 bases between them. The CDR3 has 14 amino acids. Germline CDR1 and CDR2: SGHRS and YFSETQ. The CDR3 loop reads CASSSGQSKNIQYF. The CDR3 bases are TGCGCCAGCAGCTCCGGACAGAGTAAAAACATTCAGTACTTC. Full variable domain (rest looked up from reference TRBV5-1 and TRBJ2-4): KAGVTQTPRYLIKTRGQQVTLSCSPISGHRSVSWYQQTPGQGLQFLFEYFSETQRNKGNFPGRFSGRQFSNSRSEMNVSTLELGDSALYLCASSSGQSKNIQYFGAGTRLSVL.

This clonotype was observed a handful of times. This chain connects TRBV5-1 to TRBJ1-2, with unresolved D. V lost 5 bases and J lost 2, with 10 bases in between. There are 13 residues in the CDR3. The germline gives CDR1 SGHRS, CDR2 YFSETQ. CDR3 DNA sequence: TGCGCCAGCAGGGAAGGGTCCAACTATGGCTACACCTTC. This encodes CASREGSNYGYTF. Drawing the rest from reference TRBV5-1 and TRBJ1-2, the complete variable domain is KAGVTQTPRYLIKTRGQQVTLSCSPISGHRSVSWYQQTPGQGLQFLFEYFSETQRNKGNFPGRFSGRQFSNSRSEMNVSTLELGDSALYLCASREGSNYGYTFGSGTRLTVV.

This clonotype was recorded a few times. The V and J genes are TRBV29-1 and TRBJ1-1; 7 positions agree with TRBD1. This CDR3 is 14 amino acids long. CDR1 is SQVTM, CDR2 ANQGSEA, per germline. CDR3 bases: TGCAGGGCAATGACAGGGTCCCCACTTGCCGAAGCTTTCTTT. It codes for CRAMTGSPLAEAFF. Looking up the rest from reference TRBV29-1 and TRBJ1-1 gives the full variable domain: SAVISQKPSRDICQRGTSLTIQCQVDSQVTMMFWYRQQPGQSLTLIATANQGSEATYESGFVIDKFPISRPNLTFSTLTVSNMSPEDSSIYLCRAMTGSPLAEAFFGQGTRLTVV.

This clonotype appeared a few times. The chain joins TRBV5-1 to TRBJ2-2; 8 bases match TRBD1. Losses at the gene ends were 1 base for V and 6 bases for J; bases not matched to a gene: 11. The CDR3 is 17 residues long. Germline assignment: CDR1 SGHRS and CDR2 YFSETQ. CDR3 sequence reads: CASSLSQGQGMAGELFF. As DNA, the CDR3 is TGCGCCAGCAGCTTGTCGCAAGGACAGGGCATGGCCGGGGAGCTGTTTTTT.